This T cell receptor (beta chain) is drawn from a study of blood T cell repertoires in COVID-19. About the study: The origin of the acute and convalescent COVID-19 samples was the United States, Italy and Spain. From T cells, B-cell-depleted T cells, or PBMCs came the material, which was cDNA or gDNA.

The length of the CDR3 is 11 residues. V was trimmed by 5 bases and J by 3 bases, leaving 7 bases between them. Germline V gene lookup returns CDR1 GTSNPN and CDR2 SVGIG (reference sequence). This clone has just a few counts. Per the study methods: Estimated nucleated cell counts came from reference gene primer amplification. Assay used: immunoSEQ multiplex PCR; TCRdb lists only in-frame clones, some missing. V and J calls and clone size are given by that table; D and trimming were obtained from the DNA. Here the sample spans more than 150,000 clones, 86% being singletons. The sample comprised peripheral blood. The sequence was collected from a man between 18 and 29 years old with acute or convalescent COVID-19. The chain uses TRBV30 and TRBJ1-1; D is perhaps TRBD1 (5 bases). The CDR3 loop is CAWSGDTEAFF. CDR3 bases: TGTGCCTGGTCGGGGGACACTGAAGCTTTCTTT.